This note documents a single T cell receptor beta chain sequence. The antigen is not known. These data come from a study of shared clonotypes between healthy human individuals. Here immunoSEQ multiplex PCR was the method, and the copy in TCRdb shows in-frame clones only, minus some. Of around 88,000 clones listed, roughly two thirds are singletons. Overall study results and limits: Against clonotypes common to all four donors, non-shared ones had lower generation probabilities. Generally, naive subsets (rather than memory subsets) showed larger estimated richness.

Combination of CD45RO+ cells with CCR7-negative CD45RA+ TemRA cells was used for CD8 memory. The CDR3 is 13 amino acids. Germline V gene data show CDR1 as SGHRS and CDR2 as YFSETQ. Trimming pared 5 bases from V and 0 bases from J, leaving 9 bases between. The chain joins TRBV5-1 to TRBJ2-7, with D unresolved. Sequencing used memory CD8+ T cells sorted from blood. The subset: CD45RO+ cells pooled with CCR7-negative TemRA cells. The sequence derives from a man aged 25-45 years in good health. For the CDR3, the DNA is TGCGCCAGCAGTCTGGACCCCTCCTACGAGCAGTACTTC. Residues: CASSLDPSYEQYF.